The clone carrying this T cell receptor (beta chain) has at least ten counts. This CDR3 has 18 residues. V shed 3 bases, J shed 1 base, and the junction held 10 bases outside the gene matches. Germline assignment: CDR1 MNHEY and CDR2 SMNVEV (reference sequence). The source of the sample is a study of blood T cell repertoires in COVID-19. Libraries were prepared by immunoSEQ multiplex PCR; TCRdb keeps only in-frame clonotypes and omits some of them. The table lists about 170,000 clones, about 88% of them singletons. The sequence was collected from a man aged 50-60 years who had recovered from COVID-19. The chain uses TRBV27 and TRBJ2-4, with TRBD1 identical over 9 bases. Sequenced material: peripheral blood. CDR3 residues: CASSFLTGGKEAKNIQYF. The CDR3 DNA reads TGTGCCAGCAGTTTTTTGACAGGGGGAAAGGAGGCCAAAAACATTCAGTACTTC.